Listed below are T cell receptor beta chains from one sample, sequenced in a study of blood T cells in healthy people across ages. TCRdb reanalysed the 5' RACE reads using MiXCR and keeps one entry per CDR3 protein. The table includes almost 1 million distinct CDR3 sequences, roughly 50% detected once. The sample consisted of blood. The receptors derive from a woman aged 55-70 years in good health. Both conserved end residues are part of each CDR3. Each record gives: clone size, V gene, J gene, CDR3 length, D gene, CDR3 protein, CDR3 DNA. D genes are given only for firm matches. Some rows mark clone size as missing; the rest say once, few, many or name a class of expanded clone.

once	TRBV15	TRBJ2-4	14	-	CATSRDRGLGEQYF	TGTGCCACCAGCAGAGATCGGGGGCTGGGGGAGCAGTACTTC
-	TRBV29-1	TRBJ2-3	11	-	CSVAPLEAQYF	TGCAGCGTTGCCCCCTTAGAGGCGCAGTATTTT
-	TRBV7-9	TRBJ1-2	13	-	CASSPRPLHGYTF	TGTGCCAGCAGCCCTAGACCTCTCCATGGCTACACCTTC
-	TRBV3-1	TRBJ2-7	13	-	CASSKLVPYEQYF	TGTGCCAGCAGCAAGCTCGTCCCCTACGAGCAGTACTTC
few	TRBV4-2	TRBJ2-3	18	TRBD2	CASSQVESVAGGLDTQYF	TGTGCCAGCAGCCAAGTTGAAAGCGTAGCGGGAGGATTAGATACGCAGTATTTT
-	TRBV28	TRBJ2-6	15	-	CASSSDRPGANVLTF	TGTGCCAGCAGTTCCGACAGACCTGGGGCCAACGTCCTGACTTTC
-	TRBV4-1	TRBJ2-7	14	-	CASSQVVQYYEQYF	TGCGCCAGCAGCCAAGTTGTTCAGTACTACGAGCAGTACTTC
-	TRBV5-1	TRBJ1-6	14	-	CASSFGSTSSPLHF	TGCGCCAGCAGCTTTGGCAGTACAAGTTCACCCCTCCACTTT
-	TRBV14	TRBJ2-7	15	-	CASSQVATVVYEQYF	TGTGCCAGCAGCCAAGTGGCGACCGTTGTATACGAGCAGTACTTC
-	TRBV6-2/TRBV6-3	TRBJ2-7	13	-	CASSQDRIYEQYF	TGTGCCAGCAGCCAGGACCGAATCTACGAGCAGTACTTC
-	TRBV18	TRBJ2-7	15	-	CASSPPAGPRVEQYF	TGTGCCAGCTCACCACCGGCGGGACCCCGGGTAGAGCAGTACTTC
-	TRBV25-1	TRBJ1-1	14	-	CASRQTGANTEAFF	TGTGCCAGCAGACAAACGGGCGCGAACACTGAAGCTTTCTTT
-	TRBV5-6	TRBJ2-7	15	-	CASSFSRGNRHEQYF	TGTGCCAGCAGCTTCTCTAGGGGTAATCGCCACGAGCAGTACTTC
-	TRBV2	TRBJ2-1	13	TRBD1	CASLGQGSFEQFF	TGTGCCAGCCTTGGACAGGGTTCGTTCGAGCAGTTCTTC
-	TRBV6-5	TRBJ2-5	12	TRBD1	CASRTGLVGQYF	TGTGCGAGTAGGACAGGTCTGGTCGGGCAGTACTTC
few	TRBV12-3/TRBV12-4	TRBJ1-4	14	TRBD1	CASSATGGGEKLFF	TGTGCCAGCAGTGCTACAGGGGGCGGTGAAAAACTGTTTTTT
-	TRBV18	TRBJ2-3	15	-	CASSPYLQNTDTQYF	TGTGCCAGCTCACCGTACCTACAAAACACAGATACGCAGTATTTT
few	TRBV29-1	TRBJ2-7	13	-	CSAGISGTYEQYF	TGCAGCGCGGGGATCAGCGGCACCTACGAGCAGTACTTC
few	TRBV4-1	TRBJ2-3	16	TRBD2	CASSQQTSGSADTQYF	TGCGCCAGCAGCCAACAGACTAGCGGGAGTGCAGATACGCAGTATTTT
few	TRBV20-1	TRBJ2-5	12	-	CSAPMDQETQYF	TGCAGTGCCCCGATGGACCAAGAGACCCAGTACTTC
-	TRBV29-1	TRBJ2-3	11	TRBD2	CSGLSGHTQYF	TGCAGCGGCCTTAGCGGGCATACGCAGTATTTT
-	TRBV28	TRBJ2-7	12	-	CASFGLPYEQYF	TGTGCCAGTTTTGGGCTACCATACGAGCAGTACTTC
-	TRBV10-3	TRBJ2-2	16	-	CAISESFGEPTGELFF	TGTGCCATCAGTGAGTCGTTTGGGGAGCCCACCGGGGAGCTGTTTTTT
-	TRBV12-3/TRBV12-4	TRBJ2-3	14	-	CASSIRVGADTQYF	TGTGCCAGCAGCATCAGGGTCGGAGCAGATACGCAGTATTTT
few	TRBV11-3	TRBJ2-1	13	-	CASSRQAYNEQFF	TGTGCCAGCAGCCGACAAGCCTACAATGAGCAGTTCTTC
few	TRBV3-1	TRBJ2-7	13	-	CASSHSGRDEQYF	TGTGCCAGCAGCCACTCAGGCCGGGACGAGCAGTACTTC
few	TRBV29-1	TRBJ2-5	12	-	CSVVAGWETQYF	TGCAGCGTTGTTGCGGGGTGGGAGACCCAGTACTTC
-	TRBV27	TRBJ2-7	13	-	CASSSAGIYEQYF	TGTGCCAGCAGTTCAGCGGGCATCTACGAGCAGTACTTC
few	TRBV10-2	TRBJ2-7	13	-	CASSGQSGYEQYF	TGCGCCAGCAGTGGTCAGTCAGGCTACGAGCAGTACTTC
few	TRBV12-3/TRBV12-4	TRBJ2-5	14	TRBD2	CASSSGLGLATQYF	TGTGCCAGCAGTTCCGGACTAGGTTTAGCGACCCAGTACTTC
once	TRBV14	TRBJ2-1	15	-	CASSQGSRVYNEQFF	TGTGCCAGCAGCCAAGGGAGCCGGGTTTACAATGAGCAGTTCTTC
few	TRBV7-2	TRBJ2-7	15	TRBD2	CASSLGGGRPSEQYF	TGTGCCAGCAGCTTGGGCGGCGGGAGGCCTTCCGAGCAGTACTTC
-	TRBV29-1	TRBJ1-1	14	-	CSVERRRENTEAFF	TGCAGCGTTGAACGCCGCAGAGAGAACACTGAAGCTTTCTTT
few	TRBV6-5	TRBJ2-7	16	TRBD1	CASSYSMGDRAYEQYF	TGTGCCAGCAGTTACTCGATGGGGGACAGGGCCTACGAGCAGTACTTC
-	TRBV7-2	TRBJ2-5	12	-	CASSPLSRAQYF	TGTGCCAGCAGCCCCCTTTCTCGGGCCCAGTACTTC
-	TRBV29-1	TRBJ2-7	12	-	CSVDLRWGEQYF	TGCAGCGTTGACCTAAGGTGGGGCGAGCAGTACTTC
few	TRBV4-1	TRBJ2-3	14	-	CASNGRTRTDTQYF	TGCGCCAGCAACGGGCGGACCCGCACAGATACGCAGTATTTT
-	TRBV2	TRBJ1-4	13	-	CASSDRGHEKLFF	TGTGCCAGCAGTGACAGGGGCCACGAAAAACTGTTTTTT
-	TRBV6-5	TRBJ2-1	12	-	CTSTARGNEQFF	TGTACCAGCACGGCCAGGGGAAATGAGCAGTTCTTC
-	TRBV4-3	TRBJ1-1	18	-	CASSQDRDLRRLNTEAFF	TGCGCCAGCAGCCAAGACCGGGACCTCAGGAGATTGAACACTGAAGCTTTCTTT
-	TRBV20-1	TRBJ2-1	13	TRBD1	CSASGQGKDEQFF	TGCAGTGCTTCAGGACAGGGGAAGGATGAGCAGTTCTTC
-	TRBV7-6	TRBJ2-1	14	-	CASSLAGLNNEQFF	TGTGCCAGCAGCTTAGCAGGGTTGAACAATGAGCAGTTCTTC
-	TRBV7-9	TRBJ1-2	13	-	CASSLGLSYGSTF	TGTGCCAGCAGCTTAGGTTTATCCTACGGGTCCACCTTC
-	TRBV4-2	TRBJ2-4	13	-	CASSQDIGNIQYF	TGTGCCAGCAGCCAAGATATTGGAAACATTCAGTACTTC